A single sample gave rise to the 28 T cell receptor beta chains below, sequenced in a study of blood T cell repertoires in COVID-19. The method was immunoSEQ multiplex PCR; TCRdb's version includes in-frame clones alone and lacks a portion of them. The sample lists more than 100,000 clones; around 86% were seen once. The sequencing sample was made of peripheral blood. The receptors originated from a man aged 50-59 years with active COVID-19.

V gene TRBV6-5 combines with J gene TRBJ1-1; 8 bases agree with TRBD1. Germline-derived CDR1 and CDR2 are MNHEY and SVGAGI. This CDR3 spans 15 amino acids. V lost 11 bases and J lost 1; bases outside the gene matches: 12. CDR3 loop: CAAFRQGKRNTEAFF. CDR3 in DNA: TGTGCCGCCTTTCGACAGGGGAAAAGGAACACTGAAGCTTTCTTT.

The chain links TRBV5-4 to TRBJ2-7; D is perhaps TRBD1 (6 bases). The germline V gene has CDR1 SGHNT and CDR2 YYREEE (reference sequence). The V gene lost 4 bases and the J gene lost 7 bases, with 9 bases spanning the gap. CDR3 length equals 11 residues. CDR3 in DNA: TGTGCCAGCAGCATCGGGACAGAGCAGTACTTC. It yields the protein CASSIGTEQYF.

The CDR3 DNA reads as TGTGCCAGCAGAGATCAGGGGGATAGCAATCAGCCCCAGCATTTT. As protein: CASRDQGDSNQPQHF. The chain recombines TRBV6-6 with TRBJ1-5, with TRBD1 matching 7 bases. CDR1 and CDR2 from the germline V gene are MNHNY and SVGAGI (reference sequence). Trimming cost V 6 bases and J 0 bases; bases outside gene matches: 5. The CDR3 extends over 15 amino acids.

The chain uses TRBV7-3 and TRBJ2-2; D remains ambiguous. The CDR3 is 15 residues long. Germline V lookup: CDR1 SGHTA, CDR2 FQGTGA. V lost 1 base and J lost 2, with 8 bases in between. The CDR3 reads CASSLMAGNTGELFF. The CDR3 DNA sequence: TGTGCCAGCAGCTTAATGGCAGGAAACACCGGGGAGCTGTTTTTT.

V and J are TRBV12-3 or TRBV12-4 and TRBJ2-7; D is ambiguous. Trimming pared 4 bases from V and 3 bases from J, leaving 7 bases between. The CDR3 length is 12 residues. CDR3 nucleotide sequence: TGTGCCAGCAGTTCCGGGTACTACGAGCAGTACTTC. Its protein is CASSSGYYEQYF.

This chain uses TRBV10-3 with TRBJ2-7, with 8 bases aligning to TRBD1. This CDR3 region has 17 residues. Per germline, CDR1 ENHRY and CDR2 SYGVKD. V lost 0 bases to trimming and J lost 4 bases; unmatched junction nucleotides: 11. CDR3 DNA sequence: TGTGCCATCAGTGAGTCGTTAGTCGGGCAGGGGGCGTACGAGCAGTACTTC. Translating gives CAISESLVGQGAYEQYF.

A few counts support this clone. Other DNA sequences in the sample encode the same CDR3. The chain carries TRBV19 and TRBJ1-4, with no clear D. Germline assignment: CDR1 LNHDA and CDR2 SQIVND (reference sequence). The length of the CDR3 is 15 residues. Trimming took off 5 bases at V and 4 bases at J, with 14 bases between the two ends. The CDR3 coding sequence is TGTGCCAGTAGTCCCCCTGGAGGGAGTAATGAAAAACTGTTTTTT. Its translation: CASSPPGGSNEKLFF.

This clone was recorded once. The rearrangement joins TRBV11-2 to TRBJ1-2; D is possibly TRBD1 (6 bases). V was pared by 0 bases and J by 3 bases, with 11 bases between. The CDR3 is 15 amino acids. The germline CDR1 and CDR2 sequences are SGHAT and FQNNGV. The CDR3 DNA sequence: TGTGCCAGCAGCTTAGATATACAGGGCTACTATGGCTACACCTTC. Encoded protein: CASSLDIQGYYGYTF.

Here the CDR3 reads CAWLRTGKSGANVLTF. CDR3 nucleotide sequence: TGTGCCTGGCTTAGGACGGGGAAATCTGGGGCCAACGTCCTGACTTTC. The rearrangement joins TRBV30 to TRBJ2-6, with D perhaps matching TRBD2 (5 bases). Germline V gene data show CDR1 as GTSNPN and CDR2 as SVGIG (reference sequence). Trimming took off 5 bases at V and 1 base at J, with 15 bases between the two ends. The CDR3 runs 16 residues. The whole variable domain, filled in from reference TRBV30 and TRBJ2-6, reads SQTIHQWPATLVQPVGSPLSLECTVEGTSNPNLYWYRQAAGRGLQLLFYSVGIGQISSEVPQNLSASRPQDRQFILSSKKLLLSDSGFYLCAWLRTGKSGANVLTFGAGSRLTVL.

This clone showed up just a few times. The chain carries TRBV12-3 or TRBV12-4 and TRBJ1-1; D uncertain. Between the trimmed V and J ends, which lost 5 bases and 8 bases, there was a span of 9 bases. CDR3 length equals 11 residues. The CDR3: CASSGSREAFF. CDR3 bases: TGTGCCAGCAGTGGTTCTAGGGAAGCTTTCTTT.

J is TRBJ2-7 and V is TRBV27; D unresolved. This CDR3 has 13 residues. Germline loops: CDR1 MNHEY, CDR2 SMNVEV (reference sequence). Trimming left V 0 bases short and J 5 bases short, with 8 bases between. CDR3 bases: TGTGCCAGCAGTTTATCCATACAGAACGAGCAGTACTTC. Translation gives CASSLSIQNEQYF.

This clone was observed a single time. The chain links TRBV14 to TRBJ2-7, with D perhaps TRBD2 (6 bases). There are 13 residues in the CDR3. Germline V gene data show CDR1 as SGHDN and CDR2 as FVKESK. V was pared by 6 bases and J by 3 bases, with 12 bases between. For the CDR3, the DNA is TGTGCCAGCAGACGGGACTCCAGCTACGAGCAGTACTTC. Translating gives CASRRDSSYEQYF.

The chain couples TRBV4-1 to TRBJ2-7; 8 positions agree with TRBD1. The J segment lost 2 bases and the V segment lost 4 bases, leaving 7 bases of the junction unmatched. The CDR3 loop spans 15 amino acids. Per germline, CDR1 MGHRA and CDR2 YSYEKL. The CDR3: CASSPGGPITYEQYF. CDR3 nucleotides: TGCGCCAGCAGCCCAGGGGGCCCGATAACCTACGAGCAGTACTTC.

V and J are TRBV6-5 and TRBJ1-5; the D gene is possibly TRBD1 (5 bases). The CDR3 is 14 residues long. V shed 10 bases and J shed 3 bases, with 16 bases lying between them. CDR1 and CDR2 (germline): MNHEY, SVGAGI. CDR3 protein: CATRTDRNNQPQHF. As DNA, the CDR3 is TGTGCCACCAGAACCGACAGAAACAATCAGCCCCAGCATTTT.

V and J are TRBV5-1 and TRBJ1-1; TRBD1 agrees at 8 bases. CDR3 length equals 15 residues. V was clipped by 4 bases and J by 4 bases; unmatched bases: 9. Germline values: CDR1 SGHRS, CDR2 YFSETQ. Here the CDR3 reads CASSGLTGVGTEAFF. DNA of the CDR3: TGCGCCAGCAGCGGCCTGACAGGGGTCGGCACTGAAGCTTTCTTT.

The chain combines TRBV11-2 with TRBJ1-1; D gene ambiguous. Germline-derived CDR1 and CDR2 are SGHAT and FQNNGV. The V and J ends lost 0 bases and 2 bases respectively, with 7 bases between them. This CDR3 is 14 amino acids long. CDR3: CASSLDYINTEAFF. CDR3 DNA sequence: TGTGCCAGCAGCTTAGATTATATAAACACTGAAGCTTTCTTT.

This chain joins TRBV5-4 and TRBJ1-1, with D possibly being TRBD1 (6 bases). The V end was cut by 6 bases, the J end by 4 bases, with 19 bases between. This CDR3 has 15 amino acids. Germline CDR1 reads SGHNT; CDR2 reads YYREEE (reference sequence). The CDR3 protein is CASIPQGIFPTEAFF. CDR3 DNA sequence: TGTGCCAGCATCCCCCAGGGGATTTTCCCCACTGAAGCTTTCTTT.

This sequence joins TRBV5-5 and TRBJ1-4, with D unresolved. V lost 2 bases to trimming and J lost 10 bases, with 15 bases between them. The CDR3 sequence is 14 residues long. Germline CDR1 SGHKS, CDR2 YYEKEE (reference sequence). CDR3 sequence reads: CASSLDVPSRKLFF. The DNA for the CDR3 is TGTGCCAGCAGCTTAGATGTTCCCTCGAGAAAACTGTTTTTT.

This chain connects TRBV20-1 to TRBJ2-5; maybe TRBD2 (6 bases). V was trimmed by 3 bases and J by 5 bases, leaving 13 bases between them. CDR3 size: 13 residues. Germline V gene sequence: CDR1 DFQATT, CDR2 SNEGSKA (reference sequence). This CDR3 reads CSASVEGRETQYF. The DNA for the CDR3 is TGCAGTGCTAGTGTCGAGGGGAGGGAGACCCAGTACTTC.

The rearrangement uses TRBV19 and TRBJ1-1, with D possibly matching TRBD1 (5 bases). Trimming shortened V by 3 bases and J by 14 bases, and 25 bases separated the two germline ends. The CDR3 has 15 amino acids. Germline CDR1 reads LNHDA; CDR2 reads SQIVND (reference sequence). CDR3 protein: CASSINAGSAGTGFF. The CDR3, as DNA: TGTGCCAGTAGTATCAATGCGGGGAGCGCGGGGACGGGCTTCTTT.

This rearrangement joins TRBV24-1 to TRBJ2-2; D is unresolved. Looked up from germline, CDR1 is KGHDR and CDR2 is SFDVKD. This CDR3 contains 12 residues. The V end lost 3 bases, the J end lost 6 bases, and 4 bases lay between the germline ends. This CDR3 reads CATSDQAGELFF. The CDR3, as DNA: TGTGCCACCAGTGATCAGGCCGGGGAGCTGTTTTTT.

The chain recombines TRBV6-5 with TRBJ1-3; 8 bases agree with TRBD1. This CDR3 is built from 14 residues. The germline CDR1 and CDR2 sequences are MNHEY and SVGAGI. Trimming cost V 6 bases and J 3 bases; bases outside gene matches: 4. The DNA of the CDR3 is TGTGCCAGCAGGACAGGGGAGGTTGGAAACACCATATATTTT. Translated: CASRTGEVGNTIYF.

This clone turned up a few times. This sequence joins TRBV5-4 and TRBJ1-2; 9 bases match TRBD1. The CDR3 loop spans 16 amino acids. With 0 bases clipped from V and 5 bases from J, the junction kept 8 bases outside the gene matches. The germline V gene encodes CDR1 SGHNT and CDR2 YYREEE (reference sequence). The DNA of the CDR3 is TGTGCCAGCAGCTTGGGAGGCGGGACAGGGTTGTATGGCTACACCTTC. Its translation is CASSLGGGTGLYGYTF.

V gene TRBV28 combines with J gene TRBJ2-3, with 9 bases matching TRBD2. Looked up from germline, CDR1 is MDHEN and CDR2 is SYDVKM. This CDR3 is 16 amino acids long. V shed 3 bases and J 6 bases; nucleotides not matched to a gene: 10. DNA for the CDR3: TGTGCCAGCAGTTTGGTTAGCGGGGGAAAAAGGGATACGCAGTATTTT. It yields the protein CASSLVSGGKRDTQYF.

J is TRBJ2-1 and V is TRBV4-2; 7 bases match TRBD2. J was trimmed by 6 bases and V by 5 bases; bases with no gene match: 16. This CDR3 has 17 residues. In germline, CDR1 is LGHNA, CDR2 YNFKEQ. The CDR3 coding sequence is TGTGCCAGCAGCGGACTAGGGGTAAAGTGGTCGACCAATGAGCAGTTCTTC. It specifies CASSGLGVKWSTNEQFF.

This sequence joins TRBV5-1 and TRBJ2-5; D might be TRBD2 (6 bases). CDR1 is SGHRS, CDR2 YFSETQ, per germline. The CDR3 runs 13 residues. V lost 8 bases and J 2 bases, leaving 13 bases between the germline ends. This chain's CDR3 is CASQIGGQETQYF. The CDR3 DNA is TGCGCCAGTCAGATTGGAGGGCAAGAGACCCAGTACTTC.

In its sample, this clone was seen a few times. The chain is built from TRBV5-1 and TRBJ1-4, with 10 bases aligning to TRBD1. The CDR3 is 14 amino acids. Germline CDR1 SGHRS, CDR2 YFSETQ. The J segment lost 5 bases and the V segment lost 4 bases, leaving 2 bases of the junction unmatched. The CDR3 region has the DNA TGCGCCAGCAGCCCGGGACAGGGGAATGAAAAACTGTTTTTT. This sequence encodes CASSPGQGNEKLFF.

The chain carries TRBV24-1 and TRBJ1-1; the match to TRBD1 covers 8 bases. Losses at the gene ends were 6 bases for V and 1 base for J; bases not matched to a gene: 0. Germline V gives CDR1 KGHDR, CDR2 SFDVKD. The CDR3 runs 13 residues. In nucleotides, the CDR3 is TGTGCCACCAGTCAGGGGGCGAACACTGAAGCTTTCTTT. This translates into CATSQGANTEAFF.